The 23 T cell receptor beta chains below were found in one sample sequenced in a study of T cells in Graves' hyperthyroidism and ophthalmopathy. It was RNA transcripts that yielded the amplified TCR beta CDR3 regions. The study used the HTBI primer set for a first-round RT-PCR of the TCR CDR3. TCRdb recomputed calls from the multiplex PCR reads with MiXCR, one row per CDR3 protein. The repertoire holds fewer than 750,000 distinct CDR3 sequences, about 15% seen once, with approximately 12% in the top ten. The sample consisted of blood. The receptors derive from a woman aged 50 to 65 with Graves' ophthalmopathy.

The chain couples TRBV6-5 to TRBJ1-3; D gene uncertain. CDR3 size: 13 residues. V lost 6 bases and J 2 bases, leaving 8 bases between the germline ends. CDR1 is MNHEY, CDR2 SVGAGI, per germline. In DNA form, the CDR3 reads TGTGCCAGCAGCTACAGTACTGGAAACACCATATATTTT. Translating it yields CASSYSTGNTIYF.

The table lists this clonotype with many counts. V and J are TRBV6-2 or TRBV6-3 and TRBJ1-5, with D possibly being TRBD1 (6 bases). The CDR3 sequence is 15 residues long. The V end lost 5 bases, the J end lost 2 bases, and 13 bases lay between the germline ends. The germline V gene has CDR1 MNHEY and CDR2 SVGEGT. This chain's CDR3 is CASSHRTDGNQPQHF. CDR3 sequence (DNA): TGTGCCAGCAGTCACCGGACAGATGGCAATCAGCCCCAGCATTTT.

This clonotype was observed many times. The J gene is TRBJ2-7, the V gene TRBV7-2, with D perhaps TRBD1 or TRBD2 (6 bases each). The length of the CDR3 is 15 residues. Germline CDR1 is SGHTA and CDR2 is FQGNSA. V gave up 2 bases and J gave up 3 bases, with 14 bases separating them. CDR3 sequence (DNA): TGTGCCAGCAGCTTAAGGGGGGTACTTAACTACGAGCAGTACTTC. Translation: CASSLRGVLNYEQYF.

There are many counts of this clonotype. The chain employs TRBV7-9 and TRBJ2-5, with D hard to call. Germline V gene data show CDR1 as SEHNR and CDR2 as FQNEAQ (reference sequence). V shed 3 bases and J shed 2 bases, with 10 bases lying between them. This CDR3 comprises 14 residues. The CDR3 is CASSFMGIQETQYF. CDR3 bases: TGTGCCAGCAGCTTTATGGGGATTCAAGAGACCCAGTACTTC.

This clonotype occurred a few times. The V gene is TRBV6-1, the J gene TRBJ2-7; D is possibly TRBD2 (7 bases). Germline V gives CDR1 MNHNS, CDR2 SASEGT. The CDR3 length is 12 residues. The germline V and J ends were trimmed by 8 bases and 3 bases, with 11 bases remaining between them. DNA of the CDR3: TGTGCCAGCTGGGGAGGGGGCTACGAGCAGTACTTC. Translating it yields CASWGGGYEQYF.

This clonotype was seen repeatedly, ten times or more. The V call is TRBV20-1, the J call TRBJ2-1; TRBD2 aligns across 7 bases. V was clipped by 1 base and J by 6 bases; unmatched bases: 3. The CDR3 has 13 amino acids. Looked up from germline, CDR1 is DFQATT and CDR2 is SNEGSKA (reference sequence). The CDR3 loop is CSARVASGNEQFF. The CDR3 nucleotides read TGCAGTGCTAGAGTGGCTAGCGGCAATGAGCAGTTCTTC.

In this sample, this clonotype turned up many times. Written as DNA, the CDR3 is TGTGCCAGCAGCTACCGACTAGCGGGAACCGGGGAGCTGTTTTTT. Translation gives CASSYRLAGTGELFF. The rearrangement uses TRBV7-2 and TRBJ2-2; 11 positions agree with TRBD2. Unmatched junction bases numbered 3, after V lost 4 bases and J lost 5 bases. Germline lookup yields CDR1 SGHTA and CDR2 FQGNSA. The CDR3 runs to 15 residues.

A few counts support this clonotype. The V call is TRBV20-1, the J call TRBJ1-5; D not certain. V was shortened by 3 bases and J by 6 bases, with 9 bases between the two germline ends. This CDR3 has 12 residues. CDR1 is DFQATT and CDR2 is SNEGSKA in the germline V gene (reference sequence). CDR3 sequence: CSASGSGQPQHF. The CDR3 DNA is TGCAGTGCTAGTGGTTCAGGTCAGCCCCAGCATTTT.

The genes are TRBV28 and TRBJ1-6, with D maybe TRBD1 (5 bases). The V end was cut by 3 bases, the J end by 9 bases, with 27 bases between. The CDR3 loop spans 19 amino acids. CDR1 and CDR2 (germline): MDHEN, SYDVKM. The DNA of the CDR3 is TGTGCCAGCAGTTTCTACCCCCGGGGGTGGCAGGGATGGGTTTCACCCCTCCACTTT. Translation gives CASSFYPRGWQGWVSPLHF.

About this clonotype: Because the CDR3's place on the DNA is in doubt, the DNA is left out and the CDR3 is given as listed by TCRdb. This chain joins TRBV6-2 or TRBV6-3 and TRBJ2-1. Germline loops: CDR1 MNHEY, CDR2 SVGEGT. The CDR3 spans 11 amino acids, including both terminal residues. The CDR3 reads CASSSSHSEFF.

This clonotype was seen many times. V usage is TRBV28 and J usage is TRBJ2-1; the D gene is possibly TRBD2 (6 bases). V dropped 1 base and J dropped 8 bases, with 24 bases sitting between them. The CDR3 extends over 18 amino acids. Germline CDR1 is MDHEN and CDR2 is SYDVKM. CDR3 loop: CASSLYPRRGRRVDEQFF. In nucleotides, the CDR3 is TGTGCCAGCAGTTTATATCCCCGACGGGGGAGAAGGGTAGATGAGCAGTTCTTC.

This clonotype was observed many times. The V and J genes are TRBV28 and TRBJ2-4; no firm D call. The germline V gene has CDR1 MDHEN and CDR2 SYDVKM. This CDR3 region has 19 residues. Trimming removed 1 base from V and 2 bases from J, with 21 bases in between. In DNA form, the CDR3 reads TGTGCCAGCAGTTTATTCCTAACTCCAAAGGCCCCCCCCAAAAACATTCAGTACTTC. Translated: CASSLFLTPKAPPKNIQYF.

This clonotype was recorded at least ten times. This chain links TRBV11-2 with TRBJ2-1; no clear D gene. The germline gives CDR1 SGHAT, CDR2 FQNNGV. V lost 5 bases and J lost 0, with 8 bases in between. The CDR3 length is 14 residues. CDR3: CASSPWASYNEQFF. As DNA, the CDR3 is TGTGCCAGCAGCCCTTGGGCCTCCTACAATGAGCAGTTCTTC.

This clonotype was seen at least ten times. This chain's CDR3 is CASRQGNTEAFF. CDR3 coding DNA: TGTGCCAGCAGGCAGGGGAACACTGAAGCTTTCTTT. The chain recombines TRBV7-9 with TRBJ1-1; tentative D call: TRBD1 (5 bases). V shed 6 bases and J shed 1 base, with 6 bases lying between them. The CDR3 is made up of 12 amino acids. Germline V lookup: CDR1 SEHNR, CDR2 FQNEAQ (reference sequence).

This clonotype has just a few counts. The chain employs TRBV4-1 and TRBJ1-2; possibly TRBD1 for D (5 bases). V lost 4 bases to trimming and J lost 0 bases, with 12 bases between them. From germline, CDR1 is MGHRA and CDR2 YSYEKL. The CDR3 sequence is 15 residues long. The CDR3, as DNA: TGCGCCAGCAGCCTCGGCCTGGGGGCTAACTATGGCTACACCTTC. It yields the protein CASSLGLGANYGYTF.

The genes are TRBV7-9 and TRBJ2-2; D might be TRBD1 (6 bases). Germline V gene lookup returns CDR1 SEHNR and CDR2 FQNEAQ (reference sequence). The germline V and J ends were trimmed by 8 bases and 4 bases, with 14 bases remaining between them. The CDR3 spans 14 residues. CDR3 sequence (DNA): TGTGCCAGCGGCGAGGGGGTAGGCACCGGGGAGCTGTTTTTT. This encodes CASGEGVGTGELFF. Using reference TRBV7-9 and TRBJ2-2 for the parts outside the CDR3, the full variable domain is DTGVSQNPRHKITKRGQNVTFRCDPISEHNRLYWYRQTLGQGPEFLTYFQNEAQLEKSRLLSDRFSAERPKGSFSTLEIQRTEQGDSAMYLCASGEGVGTGELFFGEGSRLTVL.

Many counts were recorded for this clonotype. The chain couples TRBV7-3 to TRBJ2-3; D is unclear. V was clipped by 1 base and J by 6 bases, with 8 bases between them. This CDR3 is 13 amino acids long. Germline loops: CDR1 SGHTA, CDR2 FQGTGA. CDR3 in amino acids: CASSLIETDTQYF. CDR3 in DNA: TGTGCCAGCAGCTTAATTGAGACGGATACGCAGTATTTT. The full variable domain, its missing parts supplied by reference TRBV7-3 and TRBJ2-3, is GAGVSQTPSNKVTEKGKYVELRCDPISGHTALYWYRQSLGQGPEFLIYFQGTGAADDSGLPNDRFFAVRPEGSVSTLKIQRTERGDSAVYLCASSLIETDTQYFGPGTRLTVL.

This clonotype was detected many times. The chain is built from TRBV9 and TRBJ1-4, with D unresolved. The germline gives CDR1 SGDLS, CDR2 YYNGEE. Trimming took 0 bases from V and 8 from J, leaving 5 bases between them. This CDR3 comprises 12 residues. The CDR3 sequence: CASSVEEEKLFF. The CDR3 DNA is TGTGCCAGCAGCGTAGAGGAGGAAAAACTGTTTTTT. The full variable domain, with the rest looked up from reference TRBV9 and TRBJ1-4, is DSGVTQTPKHLITATGQRVTLRCSPRSGDLSVYWYQQSLDQGLQFLIQYYNGEERAKGNILERFSAQQFPDLHSELNLSSLELGDSALYFCASSVEEEKLFFGSGTQLSVL.

This clonotype turned up a few times. The gene calls are TRBV7-9 and TRBJ2-7; 10 bases are a match to TRBD2. Losses at the gene ends were 5 bases for V and 2 bases for J; bases not matched to a gene: 9. Germline CDR1 and CDR2: SEHNR and FQNEAQ (reference sequence). The CDR3 consists of 16 residues. The CDR3 DNA follows: TGTGCCAGCAGCGCCGCTAGCGGGAGTTACACCTACGAGCAGTACTTC. Amino acids: CASSAASGSYTYEQYF.

This clonotype appeared a few times. This chain uses TRBV29-1 with TRBJ2-5; 9 bases align to TRBD1. This CDR3 spans 18 amino acids. Germline lookup yields CDR1 SQVTM and CDR2 ANQGSEA. V shed 0 bases, J shed 2 bases, and the junction held 13 bases outside the gene matches. The CDR3 DNA is TGCAGCGTTGAAGATGGTGGGGACAGGGAAGGCCTACAAGAGACCCAGTACTTC. Protein sequence: CSVEDGGDREGLQETQYF.

The table lists this clonotype with many counts. The chain uses TRBV7-8 and TRBJ2-7; 14 bases agree with TRBD2. Per the germline V gene, CDR1 is SGHVS and CDR2 is FQNEAQ. The CDR3 has 21 residues. The junction had 20 bases not matched to a gene; V was cut back by 4 bases and J by 3 bases. CDR3 DNA sequence: TGTGCCAGCAGCTCTATATTTCAGCAGTTAGGGACTAGCGGGAGTTTCTACGAGCAGTACTTC. This codes for CASSSIFQQLGTSGSFYEQYF. Supplemented by reference TRBV7-8 and TRBJ2-7, the full variable domain reads GAGVSQSPRYKVAKRGQDVALRCDPISGHVSLFWYQQALGQGPEFLTYFQNEAQLDKSGLPSDRFFAERPEGSVSTLKIQRTQQEDSAVYLCASSSIFQQLGTSGSFYEQYFGPGTRLTVT.

This clonotype came up many times. The chain has TRBV9 and TRBJ2-7; tentatively, D is TRBD1 (7 bases). Germline assignment: CDR1 SGDLS and CDR2 YYNGEE. The CDR3 is made up of 14 amino acids. The V end lost 0 bases, the J end lost 4 bases, and 11 bases lay between the germline ends. The CDR3 bases are TGTGCCAGCAGCGTAGGTTCAGGGGGGTACGAGCAGTACTTC. This gives the protein CASSVGSGGYEQYF. The variable domain in full, with the rest retrieved from reference TRBV9 and TRBJ2-7, is DSGVTQTPKHLITATGQRVTLRCSPRSGDLSVYWYQQSLDQGLQFLIQYYNGEERAKGNILERFSAQQFPDLHSELNLSSLELGDSALYFCASSVGSGGYEQYFGPGTRLTVT.

In its sample, this clonotype was seen a few times. This chain connects TRBV27 to TRBJ1-2; D is unresolved. The CDR3 totals 13 residues. Germline values: CDR1 MNHEY, CDR2 SMNVEV (reference sequence). V was trimmed by 3 bases and J by 1 base, leaving 6 bases between them. The CDR3 region is CASSLSLNYGYTF. The DNA for the CDR3 is TGTGCCAGCAGTTTGTCGCTTAACTATGGCTACACCTTC.